The next 27 T cell receptor beta chains were all read from a single sample in a study of brain metastases from non-small cell lung cancer. The repertoire was sequenced with immunoSEQ multiplex PCR; TCRdb's copy has only in-frame clones and lacks some. The sample carries around 2,700 clones, 65% to 90% recorded once. The sample taken for sequencing was primary lung tumor tissue. These receptors were taken from a donor aged 40 or over with non-small cell lung cancer.

V and J are TRBV30 and TRBJ1-5, with D unresolved. The CDR3 is made up of 17 amino acids. V was clipped by 3 bases and J by 0 bases, with 18 bases between them. Germline V gene sequence: CDR1 GTSNPN, CDR2 SVGIG (reference sequence). Written as DNA, the CDR3 is TGTGCCTGGAGGGCCAATCGGGGAGTCGCTAGCAATCAGCCCCAGCATTTT. Encoded protein: CAWRANRGVASNQPQHF.

This clone has a handful of counts. V is TRBV7-9 and J is TRBJ1-2; unclear D gene. Germline CDR1 and CDR2: SEHNR and FQNEAQ (reference sequence). Trimming pared 5 bases from V and 4 bases from J, leaving 14 bases between. This CDR3 comprises 14 residues. Here the CDR3 DNA reads TGTGCCAGCAGCCCTGTAATGATCGGCTATGGCTACACCTTC. Its translation: CASSPVMIGYGYTF.

A note on this clone: One end of the junction is discordant with germline, which a read error may explain. This specimen includes other DNA sequences encoding the same CDR3. This sequence joins TRBV12-3 or TRBV12-4 and TRBJ1-2, with TRBD1 matching over 8 bases. There are 12 residues in the CDR3. CDR3 loop: CASSSTGDGYTF. CDR3 DNA sequence: TGTGCCAGCAGTTCGACAGGGGATGGCTATACCTTC.

This chain uses TRBV2 with TRBJ1-2; no reliable D call. This CDR3 region has 13 residues. The ends were cut back, 7 bases at V and 8 bases at J, with 17 bases in the middle. Germline V lookup: CDR1 SNHLY, CDR2 FYNNEI. As DNA, the CDR3 is TGTGCCAGCACCACCGGGAGGGCCTACGGCTACACCTTC. Its protein product is CASTTGRAYGYTF. The complete variable domain, with remaining parts taken from reference TRBV2 and TRBJ1-2, reads EPEVTQTPSHQVTQMGQEVILRCVPISNHLYFYWYRQILGQKVEFLVSFYNNEISEKSEIFDDQFSVERPDGSNFTLKIRSTKLEDSAMYFCASTTGRAYGYTFGSGTRLTVV.

Remarks on this clone: At one end the junction does not follow the germline gene, possibly because of a read error. This chain uses TRBV2 with TRBJ2-1; 8 bases agree with TRBD2. Germline CDR1 reads SNHLY; CDR2 reads FYNNEI. CDR3 length: 12 amino acids. The DNA of the CDR3 is TGTGCCAACAGTACTAGCGGAAGGGCCGATTTCTTC. It encodes CANSTSGRADFF.

V gene TRBV7-2 combines with J gene TRBJ2-2; 7 nucleotides align to TRBD2. The V gene end was trimmed by 4 bases and the J gene end by 1 base; junction bases not matched to a gene: 3. CDR3 size: 15 residues. Per germline, CDR1 SGHTA and CDR2 FQGNSA. DNA of the CDR3: TGTGCCAGCAGCTGGGCGGGAGTGAACACCGGGGAGCTGTTTTTT. Protein sequence: CASSWAGVNTGELFF.

The V call is TRBV11-2, the J call TRBJ2-5, with D perhaps TRBD1 or TRBD2 (5 bases each). Germline V lookup: CDR1 SGHAT, CDR2 FQNNGV. This CDR3 has 18 residues. V lost 1 base and J lost 6, with 24 bases in between. CDR3: CASSLGVLGEWGIQTQYF. For the CDR3, the DNA is TGTGCCAGCAGCTTAGGGGTGCTTGGGGAGTGGGGGATACAGACCCAGTACTTC.

About this clone: The same CDR3 is also encoded by other DNA sequences in this sample. The chain recombines TRBV3-1 (or the pseudogene TRBV3-2) with TRBJ2-4; D is undetermined. The CDR3 spans 14 residues. CDR1 is LGHDT and CDR2 is YNNKEL in the germline V gene (reference sequence). V lost 4 bases and J 6 bases, leaving 13 bases between the germline ends. The chain's CDR3 is CASSPIDSLNIQYF. As DNA, the CDR3 is TGTGCCAGCAGCCCTATCGACTCCTTAAACATTCAGTACTTC.

This clone was recorded only once. The V call is TRBV7-2, the J call TRBJ1-4; D remains unclear. CDR3 length: 12 amino acids. Trimming removed 4 bases at V and 13 bases at J, with 13 bases between. In germline, CDR1 is SGHTA, CDR2 FQGNSA. The CDR3 DNA follows: TGTGCCAGCAGCTACCTGTCCGGGGTACTGTTTTTT. Translation: CASSYLSGVLFF.

On this clone itself: Germline and junction disagree at one end, which may indicate a read error. This rearrangement joins TRBV24-1 to TRBJ1-2; no clear D. Germline V CDR1 and CDR2: KGHDR, SFDVKD. This CDR3 spans 11 amino acids. The CDR3 region has the DNA TGTGCCACCAGTGACAACTATGGCTACACTTTC. This gives the protein CATSDNYGYTF.

The rearrangement uses TRBV9 and TRBJ1-3, with a possible D match to TRBD1 (6 bases). Germline assignment: CDR1 SGDLS and CDR2 YYNGEE. The CDR3 extends over 16 amino acids. The germline V and J ends were trimmed by 0 bases and 4 bases, with 14 bases remaining between them. The CDR3 DNA is TGTGCCAGCAGCGTAGGTACGGGGGGCGCCGGAAACACCATATATTTT. Amino acid sequence: CASSVGTGGAGNTIYF.

The chain carries TRBV19 and TRBJ2-7; D unclear. Trimming removed 10 bases at V and 2 bases at J, with 27 bases between. The CDR3 extends over 17 amino acids. CDR1 and CDR2 (germline): LNHDA, SQIVND (reference sequence). CDR3 bases: TGTGCCACCCCAGGCGCCTACGCTCCCGAGTGGGCCTACGAGCAGTACTTC. Translated: CATPGAYAPEWAYEQYF.

The V call is TRBV14, the J call TRBJ1-2, with 8 positions matching TRBD1. V trimming: 4 bases; J trimming: 8 bases; junction bases outside the gene matches: 9. The CDR3 consists of 14 residues. Germline-derived CDR1 and CDR2 are SGHDN and FVKESK. The CDR3 region has the DNA TGTGCCAGCAGCCCTACTCAGGGGGCGCTGGGCTACACCTTC. This sequence encodes CASSPTQGALGYTF.

This rearrangement joins TRBV29-1 to TRBJ2-7; a possible D gene is TRBD2 (5 bases). The CDR3 sequence is 11 residues long. The V end lost 7 bases, the J end lost 6 bases, and 13 bases lay between the germline ends. Looked up from germline, CDR1 is SQVTM and CDR2 is ANQGSEA. In nucleotides, the CDR3 is TGCAGCGCCAAAACTAGGCCCGAGCAGTACTTC. Amino acids: CSAKTRPEQYF.

Regarding this clone: An end of the junction differs from the germline gene, which may be a read error. Distinct nucleotide sequences in the sample also encode this CDR3. The chain has TRBV28 and TRBJ1-3; D is undetermined. Looked up from germline, CDR1 is MDHEN and CDR2 is SYDVKM. This CDR3 contains 12 residues. CDR3 sequence reads: CASTMKGNTIYF. CDR3 in DNA: TGTGCCAGCACGATGAAGGGAAATACCATATATTTT.

V usage is TRBV6-5 and J usage is TRBJ1-1; D is possibly TRBD1 (5 bases). CDR1 is MNHEY, CDR2 SVGAGI, per germline. V was pared by 7 bases and J by 11 bases, with 14 bases between. CDR3 length: 11 amino acids. CDR3 sequence reads: CASTSRGEAFF. For the CDR3, the DNA is TGTGCCAGCACCTCCCGGGGGGAGGCTTTCTTT.

This chain links TRBV18 with TRBJ2-1; D uncertain. The CDR3 length is 14 residues. Deletions cut 1 base from V and 5 bases from J, with 9 bases between. Germline CDR1 KGHSH, CDR2 LQKENI. The CDR3 DNA reads as TGTGCCAGCTCACCACTCAGGTCAGACAATGAGCAGTTCTTC. It yields the protein CASSPLRSDNEQFF.

The rearrangement uses TRBV19 and TRBJ1-2; TRBD1 matches at 9 bases. Germline CDR1 reads LNHDA; CDR2 reads SQIVND (reference sequence). This CDR3 contains 15 residues. The V and J ends lost 4 bases and 8 bases, in that order; junction bases with no gene match: 11. For the CDR3, the DNA is TGTGCCAGTAGTAAGGCAGAAACAGGGGGCCGCGGCTACACCTTC. This codes for CASSKAETGGRGYTF.

The J gene is TRBJ2-1, the V gene TRBV7-8; TRBD2 matches at 9 bases. CDR1 and CDR2 (germline): SGHVS, FQNEAQ. The length of the CDR3 is 16 residues. V was clipped by 1 base and J by 3 bases; unmatched bases: 4. The CDR3 protein is CASSLEAGGYYNEQFF. Here the CDR3 DNA reads TGTGCCAGCAGCTTAGAAGCGGGAGGTTACTACAATGAGCAGTTCTTC.

The chain links TRBV19 to TRBJ2-7; D remains ambiguous. Trimming shortened V by 3 bases and J by 1 base, and 7 bases separated the two germline ends. There are 13 residues in the CDR3. The germline gives CDR1 LNHDA, CDR2 SQIVND (reference sequence). Here the CDR3 reads CASSIQMSYEQYF. The CDR3 DNA reads as TGTGCCAGTAGTATCCAGATGTCCTACGAGCAGTACTTC.

The genes are TRBV9 and TRBJ2-3; 7 bases are a match to TRBD2. The CDR3 consists of 14 residues. CDR1 is SGDLS and CDR2 is YYNGEE in the germline V gene. With V trimmed by 4 bases and J by 2 bases, 4 bases remained unmatched. The DNA for the CDR3 is TGTGCCAGCAGCCCCGGACTAGTCACAGATACGCAGTATTTT. Encoded protein: CASSPGLVTDTQYF.

The CDR3 sequence: CASSQGPLNEQFF. For the CDR3, the DNA is TGTGCCAGCAGCCAAGGGCCATTAAATGAGCAGTTCTTC. This chain joins TRBV14 and TRBJ2-1; no firm D call. With 1 base removed from V and 7 bases from J, the gap between germline ends came to 8 bases. The CDR3 is made up of 13 amino acids. Germline CDR1 reads SGHDN; CDR2 reads FVKESK.

The chain links TRBV11-1 to TRBJ2-7, with 8 bases lining up with TRBD2. This CDR3 region has 15 residues. Germline values: CDR1 SGHAT, CDR2 FQDESV (reference sequence). V shed 4 bases, J shed 1 base, and the junction held 6 bases outside the gene matches. In nucleotides, the CDR3 is TGTGCCAGCAGCTATTTAGCGGGACAATCCTACGAGCAGTACTTC. Protein product: CASSYLAGQSYEQYF.

The chain carries TRBV19 and TRBJ1-5; a weak D match, TRBD1 (6 bases). V was shortened by 1 base and J by 3 bases, with 10 bases between the two germline ends. The CDR3 has 15 amino acids. Germline-derived CDR1 and CDR2 are LNHDA and SQIVND (reference sequence). Written as DNA, the CDR3 is TGTGCCAGTAGTATAGGGGACATAAACAATCAGCCCCAGCATTTT. Its protein product is CASSIGDINNQPQHF.

This clone is judged large. Other DNA sequences from this sample encode an identical CDR3 as well. As DNA, the CDR3 is TGTGCCAGTAGTCTTCTCTTGAACACTGAAGCTTTCTTT. This codes for CASSLLLNTEAFF. The V call is TRBV19, the J call TRBJ1-1; D is unresolved. There are 13 residues in the CDR3. The V end lost 5 bases, the J end lost 0 bases, and 7 bases lay between the germline ends. Germline values: CDR1 LNHDA, CDR2 SQIVND (reference sequence).

The chain recombines TRBV9 with TRBJ2-7; TRBD2 might be the D (6 bases). The germline V gene has CDR1 SGDLS and CDR2 YYNGEE. Trimming removed 3 bases from V and 7 bases from J, with 14 bases in between. This CDR3 has 13 amino acids. The CDR3 loop is CASSAGLLREQYF. In DNA, the CDR3 is TGTGCCAGCAGCGCGGGACTTTTGAGGGAGCAGTACTTC.

This clone was detected only a few times. The chain recombines TRBV6-5 with TRBJ2-1; TRBD2 matches 9 bases. J gave up 7 bases and V 4 bases, and 8 bases lay outside the gene matches. The CDR3 consists of 15 residues. From germline, CDR1 is MNHEY and CDR2 SVGAGI. The DNA for the CDR3 is TGTGCCAGCAGTTCCAAAGCGGGAGGAGGTAATGAGCAGTTCTTC. This sequence encodes CASSSKAGGGNEQFF.